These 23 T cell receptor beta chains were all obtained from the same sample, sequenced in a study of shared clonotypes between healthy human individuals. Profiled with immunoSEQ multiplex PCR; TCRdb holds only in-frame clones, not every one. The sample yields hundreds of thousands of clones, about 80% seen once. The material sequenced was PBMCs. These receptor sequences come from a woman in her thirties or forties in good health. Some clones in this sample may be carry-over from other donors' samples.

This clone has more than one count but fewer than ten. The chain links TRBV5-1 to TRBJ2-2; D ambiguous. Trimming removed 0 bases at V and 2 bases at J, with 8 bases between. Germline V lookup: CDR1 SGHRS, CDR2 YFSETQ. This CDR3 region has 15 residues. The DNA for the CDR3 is TGCGCCAGCAGCTTGGACCAGGTCAACACCGGGGAGCTGTTTTTT. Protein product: CASSLDQVNTGELFF.

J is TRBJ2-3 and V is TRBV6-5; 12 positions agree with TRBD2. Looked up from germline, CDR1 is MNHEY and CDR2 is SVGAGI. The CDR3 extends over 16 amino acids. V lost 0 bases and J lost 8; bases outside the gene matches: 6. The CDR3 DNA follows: TGTGCCAGCAGTTACTCGACTAGCGGGGGCTCCGGTACGCAGTATTTT. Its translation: CASSYSTSGGSGTQYF.

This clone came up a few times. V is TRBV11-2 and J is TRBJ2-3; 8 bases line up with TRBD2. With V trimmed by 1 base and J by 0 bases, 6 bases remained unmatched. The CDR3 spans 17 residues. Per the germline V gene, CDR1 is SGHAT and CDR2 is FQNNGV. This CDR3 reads CASSLAGASGSTDTQYF. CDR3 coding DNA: TGTGCCAGCAGCTTAGCCGGAGCTAGCGGGAGCACAGATACGCAGTATTTT. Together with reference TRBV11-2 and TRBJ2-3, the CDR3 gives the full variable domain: EAGVAQSPRYKIIEKRQSVAFWCNPISGHATLYWYQQILGQGPKLLIQFQNNGVVDDSQLPKDRFSAERLKGVDSTLKIQPAKLEDSAVYLCASSLAGASGSTDTQYFGPGTRLTVL.

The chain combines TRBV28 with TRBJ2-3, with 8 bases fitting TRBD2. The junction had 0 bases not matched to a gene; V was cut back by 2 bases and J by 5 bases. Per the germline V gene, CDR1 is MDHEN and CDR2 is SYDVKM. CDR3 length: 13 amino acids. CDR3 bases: TGTGCCAGCAGTTTAGCGGGAGGAGATACGCAGTATTTT. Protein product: CASSLAGGDTQYF.

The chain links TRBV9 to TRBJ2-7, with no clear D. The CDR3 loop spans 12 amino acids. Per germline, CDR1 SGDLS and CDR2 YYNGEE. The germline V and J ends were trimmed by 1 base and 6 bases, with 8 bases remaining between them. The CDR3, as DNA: TGTGCCAGCAGCGTAATAAATGGCGAGCAGTACTTC. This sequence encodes CASSVINGEQYF.

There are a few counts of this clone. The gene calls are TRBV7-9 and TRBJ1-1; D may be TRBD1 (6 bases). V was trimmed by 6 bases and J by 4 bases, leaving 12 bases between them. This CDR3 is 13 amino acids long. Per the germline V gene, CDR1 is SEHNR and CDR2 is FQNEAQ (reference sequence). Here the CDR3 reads CASRAVGATEAFF. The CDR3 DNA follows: TGTGCCAGCAGGGCCGTGGGGGCCACTGAAGCTTTCTTT.

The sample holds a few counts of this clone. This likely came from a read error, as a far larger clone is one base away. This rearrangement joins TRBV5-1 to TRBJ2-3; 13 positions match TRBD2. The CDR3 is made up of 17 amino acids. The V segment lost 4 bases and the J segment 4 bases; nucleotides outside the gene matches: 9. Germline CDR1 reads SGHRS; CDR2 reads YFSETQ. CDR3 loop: CASSQTGLAGSADTQYF. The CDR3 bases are TGCGCCAGCAGCCAAACGGGACTAGCGGGGAGCGCAGATACGCAGTATTTT.

CDR3 residues: CSVERGGASEAFF. The CDR3 DNA follows: TGCAGCGTTGAAAGGGGGGGCGCGTCTGAAGCTTTCTTT. The rearrangement joins TRBV29-1 to TRBJ1-1; D might be TRBD1 (6 bases). Germline CDR1 reads SQVTM; CDR2 reads ANQGSEA. The CDR3 runs to 13 residues. V lost 2 bases and J lost 6, with 13 bases in between.

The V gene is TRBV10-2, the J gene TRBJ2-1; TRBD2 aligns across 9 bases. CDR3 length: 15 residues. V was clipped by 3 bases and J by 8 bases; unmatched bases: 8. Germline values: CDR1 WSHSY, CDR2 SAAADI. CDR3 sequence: CASSEPAGGLDEQFF. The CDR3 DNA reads TGCGCCAGCAGTGAACCAGCGGGAGGATTGGATGAGCAGTTCTTC.

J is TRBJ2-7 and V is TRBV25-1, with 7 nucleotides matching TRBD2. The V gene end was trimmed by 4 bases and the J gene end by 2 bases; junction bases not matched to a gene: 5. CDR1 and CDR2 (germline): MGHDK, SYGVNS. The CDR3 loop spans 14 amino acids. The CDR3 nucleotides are TGTGCCAGCAGTGCCGGGACTACCACCTACGAGCAGTACTTC. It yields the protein CASSAGTTTYEQYF.

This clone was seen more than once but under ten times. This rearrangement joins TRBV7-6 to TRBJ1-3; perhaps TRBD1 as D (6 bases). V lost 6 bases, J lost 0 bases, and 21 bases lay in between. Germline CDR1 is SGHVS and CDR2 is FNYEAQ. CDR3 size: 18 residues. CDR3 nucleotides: TGTGCCAGCAGTGCAGTATTGGGACACACGCTCTCTGGAAACACCATATATTTT. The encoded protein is CASSAVLGHTLSGNTIYF.

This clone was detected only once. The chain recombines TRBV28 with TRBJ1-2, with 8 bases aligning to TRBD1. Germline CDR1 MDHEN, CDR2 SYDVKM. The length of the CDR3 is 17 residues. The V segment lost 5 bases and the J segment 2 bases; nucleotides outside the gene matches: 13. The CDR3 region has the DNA TGTGCCAGCAGTCCGCGCTTAGGACAGGGAAAGAACTATGGCTACACCTTC. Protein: CASSPRLGQGKNYGYTF.

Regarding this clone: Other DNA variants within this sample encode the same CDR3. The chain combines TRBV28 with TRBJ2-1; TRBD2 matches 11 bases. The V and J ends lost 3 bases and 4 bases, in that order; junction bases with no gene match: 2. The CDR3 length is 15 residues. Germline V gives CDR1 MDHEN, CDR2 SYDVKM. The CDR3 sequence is CASSLRTSGYNEQFF. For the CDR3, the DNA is TGTGCCAGCAGTTTGAGGACTAGCGGGTACAATGAGCAGTTCTTC.

CDR3 in amino acids: CASSPRGRAGPYEQYF. CDR3 bases: TGTGCCAGCAGCCCCCGGGGGCGGGCTGGACCTTACGAGCAGTACTTC. This chain uses TRBV5-4 with TRBJ2-7; D possibly matches TRBD1 or TRBD2 (6 bases each). The V end was cut by 4 bases, the J end by 4 bases, with 21 bases between. CDR1 and CDR2 from the germline V gene are SGHNT and YYREEE (reference sequence). The CDR3 is 16 amino acids.

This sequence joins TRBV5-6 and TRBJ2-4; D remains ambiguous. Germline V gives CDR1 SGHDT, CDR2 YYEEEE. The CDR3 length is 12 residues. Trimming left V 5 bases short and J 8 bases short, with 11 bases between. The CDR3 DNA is TGTGCCAGCAGTCTGGGTCGAGACATTCAGTACTTC. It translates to CASSLGRDIQYF.

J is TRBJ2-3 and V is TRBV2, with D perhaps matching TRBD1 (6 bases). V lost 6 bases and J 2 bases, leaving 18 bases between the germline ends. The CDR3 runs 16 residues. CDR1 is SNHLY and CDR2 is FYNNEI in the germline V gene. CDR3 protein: CASRDRALINTDTQYF. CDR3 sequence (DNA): TGTGCCAGCAGGGACAGAGCGTTAATAAACACAGATACGCAGTATTTT.

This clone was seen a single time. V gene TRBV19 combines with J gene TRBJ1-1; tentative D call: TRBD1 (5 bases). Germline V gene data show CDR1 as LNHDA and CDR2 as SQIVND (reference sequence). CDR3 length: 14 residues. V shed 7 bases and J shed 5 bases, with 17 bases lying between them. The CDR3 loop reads CASNFFTRGTEAFF. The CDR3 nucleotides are TGTGCCAGTAACTTCTTCACTCGGGGGACTGAAGCTTTCTTT.

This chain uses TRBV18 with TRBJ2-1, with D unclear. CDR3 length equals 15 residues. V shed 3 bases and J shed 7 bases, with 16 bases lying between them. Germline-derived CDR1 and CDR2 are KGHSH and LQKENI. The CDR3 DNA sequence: TGTGCCAGCTCACCGATTCCCCTAGATGGGAATGAGCAGTTCTTC. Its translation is CASSPIPLDGNEQFF.

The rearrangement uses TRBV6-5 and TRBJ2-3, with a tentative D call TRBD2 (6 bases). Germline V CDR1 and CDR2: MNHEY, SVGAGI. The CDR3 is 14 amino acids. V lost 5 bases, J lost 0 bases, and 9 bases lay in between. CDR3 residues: CASSGGVSTDTQYF. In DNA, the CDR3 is TGTGCCAGCAGTGGAGGGGTTAGCACAGATACGCAGTATTTT.

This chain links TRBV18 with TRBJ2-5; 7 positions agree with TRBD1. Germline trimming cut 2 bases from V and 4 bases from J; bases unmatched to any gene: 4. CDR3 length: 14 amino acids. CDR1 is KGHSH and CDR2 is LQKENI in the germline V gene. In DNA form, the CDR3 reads TGTGCCAGCTCACCAACAGGGGCCCTAGAGACCCAGTACTTC. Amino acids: CASSPTGALETQYF.

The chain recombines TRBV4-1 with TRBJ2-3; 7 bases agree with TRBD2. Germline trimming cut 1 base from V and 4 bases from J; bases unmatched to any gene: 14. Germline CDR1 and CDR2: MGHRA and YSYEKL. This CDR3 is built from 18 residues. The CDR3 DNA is TGCGCCAGCAGCCAAGGGGGGATTAGGCGGGAGAGGTCAGATACGCAGTATTTT. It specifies CASSQGGIRRERSDTQYF.

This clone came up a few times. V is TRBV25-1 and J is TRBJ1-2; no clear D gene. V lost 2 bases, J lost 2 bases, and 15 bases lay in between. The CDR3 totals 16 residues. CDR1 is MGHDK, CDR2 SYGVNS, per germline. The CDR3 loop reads CASSERFGDSNYGYTF. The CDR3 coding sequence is TGTGCCAGCAGTGAAAGATTCGGGGATTCCAACTATGGCTACACCTTC.

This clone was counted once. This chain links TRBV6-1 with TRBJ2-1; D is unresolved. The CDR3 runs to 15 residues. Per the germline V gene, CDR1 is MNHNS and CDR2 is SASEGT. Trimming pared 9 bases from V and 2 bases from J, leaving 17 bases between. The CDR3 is CASGARLGTYNEQFF. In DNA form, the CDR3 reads TGTGCCAGTGGAGCGCGGCTAGGCACCTACAATGAGCAGTTCTTC.